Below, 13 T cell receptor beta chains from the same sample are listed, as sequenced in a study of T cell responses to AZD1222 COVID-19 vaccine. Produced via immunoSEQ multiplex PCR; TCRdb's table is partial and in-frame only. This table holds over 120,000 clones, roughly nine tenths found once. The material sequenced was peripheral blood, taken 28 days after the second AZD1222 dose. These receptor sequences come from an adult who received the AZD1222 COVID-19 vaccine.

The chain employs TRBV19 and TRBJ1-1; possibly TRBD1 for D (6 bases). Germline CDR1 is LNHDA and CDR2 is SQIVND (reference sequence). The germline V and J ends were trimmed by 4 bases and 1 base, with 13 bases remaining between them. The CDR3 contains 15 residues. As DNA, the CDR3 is TGTGCCAGTAGTAGCCCCTGGACAGCGAACACTGAAGCTTTCTTT. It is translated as CASSSPWTANTEAFF.

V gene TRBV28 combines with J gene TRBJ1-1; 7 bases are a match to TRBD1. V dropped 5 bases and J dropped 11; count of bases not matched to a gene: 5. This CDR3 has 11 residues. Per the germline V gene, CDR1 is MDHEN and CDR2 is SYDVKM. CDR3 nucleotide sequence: TGTGCCAGCAGTGTCAGGGGGAAGGCTTTCTTT. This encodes CASSVRGKAFF.

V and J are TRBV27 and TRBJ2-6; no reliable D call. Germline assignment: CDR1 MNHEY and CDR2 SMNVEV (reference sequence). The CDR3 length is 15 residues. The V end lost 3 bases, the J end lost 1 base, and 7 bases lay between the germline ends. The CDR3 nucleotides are TGTGCCAGCAGTTTTCTACTTTCTGGGGCCAACGTCCTGACTTTC. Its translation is CASSFLLSGANVLTF.

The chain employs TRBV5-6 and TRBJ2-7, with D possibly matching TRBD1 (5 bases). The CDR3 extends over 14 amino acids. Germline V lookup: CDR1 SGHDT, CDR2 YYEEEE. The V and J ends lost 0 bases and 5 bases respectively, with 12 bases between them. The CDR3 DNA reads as TGTGCCAGCAGCTTGGGTCAGGGCCTCAACGAGCAGTACTTC. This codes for CASSLGQGLNEQYF.

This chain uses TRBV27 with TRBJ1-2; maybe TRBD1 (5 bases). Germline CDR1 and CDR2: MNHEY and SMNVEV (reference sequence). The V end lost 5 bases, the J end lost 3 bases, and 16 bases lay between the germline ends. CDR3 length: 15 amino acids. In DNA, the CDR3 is TGTGCCAGCAGTGCCCTCCAGGGATATGACTATGGCTACACCTTC. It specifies CASSALQGYDYGYTF.

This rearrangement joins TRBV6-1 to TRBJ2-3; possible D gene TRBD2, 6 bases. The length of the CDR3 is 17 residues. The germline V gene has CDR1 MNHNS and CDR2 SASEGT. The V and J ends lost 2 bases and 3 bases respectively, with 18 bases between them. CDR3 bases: TGTGCCAGCAGTGAACCCCCTCAACCCCGGGGGACAGATACGCAGTATTTT. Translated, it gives CASSEPPQPRGTDTQYF.

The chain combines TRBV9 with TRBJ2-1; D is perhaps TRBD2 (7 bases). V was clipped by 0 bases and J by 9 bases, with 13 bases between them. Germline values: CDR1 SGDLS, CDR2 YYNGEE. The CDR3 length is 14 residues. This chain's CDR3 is CASSVAGGWFEQFF. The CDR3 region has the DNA TGTGCCAGCAGCGTAGCGGGGGGCTGGTTTGAGCAGTTCTTC.

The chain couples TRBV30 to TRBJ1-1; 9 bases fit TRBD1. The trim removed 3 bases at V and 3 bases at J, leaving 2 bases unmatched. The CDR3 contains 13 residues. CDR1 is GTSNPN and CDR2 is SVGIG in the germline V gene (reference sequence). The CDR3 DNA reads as TGTGCCTGGAGGGGACAGGGTTACACTGAAGCTTTCTTT. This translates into CAWRGQGYTEAFF.

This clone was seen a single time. The CDR3 DNA is TGTGCCAGCAGCGTAGTGGGGGGCACAGATACGCAGTATTTT. It specifies CASSVVGGTDTQYF. This sequence joins TRBV9 and TRBJ2-3; the D gene could be TRBD1 or TRBD2 (5 bases each). This CDR3 is 14 amino acids long. The germline V gene has CDR1 SGDLS and CDR2 YYNGEE. Trimming removed 0 bases from V and 1 base from J, with 6 bases in between.

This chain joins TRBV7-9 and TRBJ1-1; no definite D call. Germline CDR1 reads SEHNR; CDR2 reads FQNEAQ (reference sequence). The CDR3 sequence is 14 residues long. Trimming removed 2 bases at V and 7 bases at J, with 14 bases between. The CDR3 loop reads CASSLNNYEGEAFF. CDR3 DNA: TGTGCCAGCAGCTTAAATAATTATGAAGGTGAAGCTTTCTTT. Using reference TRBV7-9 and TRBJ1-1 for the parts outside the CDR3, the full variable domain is DTGVSQNPRHKITKRGQNVTFRCDPISEHNRLYWYRQTLGQGPEFLTYFQNEAQLEKSRLLSDRFSAERPKGSFSTLEIQRTEQGDSAMYLCASSLNNYEGEAFFGQGTRLTVV.

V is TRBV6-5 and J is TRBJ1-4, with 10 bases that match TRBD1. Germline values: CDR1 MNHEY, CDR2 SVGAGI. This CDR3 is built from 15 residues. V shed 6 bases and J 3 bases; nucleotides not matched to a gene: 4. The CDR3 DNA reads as TGTGCCAGCAGCTTTGGACAGGGGGCTAATGAAAAACTGTTTTTT. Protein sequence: CASSFGQGANEKLFF.

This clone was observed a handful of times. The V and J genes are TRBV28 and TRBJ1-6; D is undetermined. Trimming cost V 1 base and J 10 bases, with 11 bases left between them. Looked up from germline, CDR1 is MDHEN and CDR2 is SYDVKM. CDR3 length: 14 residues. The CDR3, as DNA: TGTGCCAGCAGTTTATTTACCCCGATGTCACCCCTCCACTTT. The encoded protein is CASSLFTPMSPLHF.

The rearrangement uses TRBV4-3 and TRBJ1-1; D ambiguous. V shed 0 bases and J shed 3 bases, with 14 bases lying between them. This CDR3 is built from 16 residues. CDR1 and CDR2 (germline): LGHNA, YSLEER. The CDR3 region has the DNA TGCGCCAGCAGCCAAGATTCCGGGTTACGTGACACTGAAGCTTTCTTT. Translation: CASSQDSGLRDTEAFF.